Reported below is one T cell receptor beta chain. Antigen: not known. TCRdb keeps only in-frame clones here, not all; method: immunoSEQ multiplex PCR. The table records about 45,000 clones, about 86% of them present only once. These data are taken from a study of STAT5B mutations in CD4+ large granular lymphocyte leukemia. General study points: Compared with healthy controls (2/35), patient top clones favored TRBV06 (8/27).

V lost 2 bases, J lost 2 bases, and 10 bases lay in between. The length of the CDR3 is 14 residues. The germline CDR1 and CDR2 sequences are MDHEN and SYDVKM. This clonotype was obtained from a human donor in good health. The chain has TRBV28 and TRBJ2-7, with a tentative D call TRBD1 (5 bases). What was sequenced was CD4+ T cells from blood buffy coats. CDR3 amino acids: CASSLQGRTYEQYF. The CDR3 bases are TGTGCCAGCAGTTTACAGGGCCGAACCTACGAGCAGTACTTC.